A selection of T cell receptor beta chains follows, all from one sample in a study of neoadjuvant anti-PD-1 for oral cavity cancer. Method: immunoSEQ multiplex PCR; TCRdb's copy keeps in-frame clones and lacks some. This sample has some 14,000 clones, with 65% to 80% found just once. The sample consisted of PBMCs, taken after nivolumab (anti-PD-1) treatment. These receptors were taken from a person between 40 and 85 years old with oral cavity squamous cell carcinoma. The CDR3 runs from the conserved cysteine through the conserved F or W. The D gene is left open where the match is weak. Clone sizes are given selectively: once, few, many, or a class where the clone is expanded.

D: .; J: TRBJ2-3; V: TRBV2; size: .; DNA: TGTGCCAGCAGTGAGCAGGTGACAGATACGCAGTATTTT; CDR3: CASSEQVTDTQYF
D: .; J: TRBJ1-2; V: TRBV30; size: .; DNA: TGTGCCTGGAGACCCCGGGCCGCCCGCGGCGGTTTCTATGGCTACACCTTC; CDR3: CAWRPRAARGGFYGYTF
D: .; J: TRBJ2-5; V: TRBV10-3; size: few; DNA: TGTGCCACTTCAGAGGATGGCGAGACCCAGTACTTC; CDR3: CATSEDGETQYF
D: TRBD1; J: TRBJ1-2; V: TRBV6-6; size: .; DNA: TGTGCCAGCAGTACAGGGGACTATGGCTACACCTTC; CDR3: CASSTGDYGYTF
D: TRBD2; J: TRBJ2-2; V: TRBV6-4; size: .; DNA: TGTGCCAGCAGTGACTCACTAGCGGGAGCCGGGGAGCTGTTTTTT; CDR3: CASSDSLAGAGELFF
D: TRBD2; J: TRBJ2-5; V: TRBV5-1; size: .; DNA: TGCGCCAGCAGCTTGGGACTAGCAGAGACCCAGTACTTC; CDR3: CASSLGLAETQYF
D: .; J: TRBJ2-1; V: TRBV15; size: .; DNA: TGTGCCACCAGCAGAGATGCTGGGAGGGAGCAGTTCTTC; CDR3: CATSRDAGREQFF
D: TRBD2; J: TRBJ2-1; V: TRBV5-1; size: once; DNA: TGCGCCAGCAGCTTGGTGGGACTAGCGGGAGCAGGGGAGCAGTTCTTC; CDR3: CASSLVGLAGAGEQFF
D: .; J: TRBJ2-2; V: TRBV30; size: .; DNA: TGTGCCTGGAGTTTAAGCAGCACCGGGGAGCTGTTTTTT; CDR3: CAWSLSSTGELFF
D: .; J: TRBJ1-2; V: TRBV7-9; size: .; DNA: TGTGCCAGCAGCCTAAACCAGCAAAACTATGGCTACACCTTC; CDR3: CASSLNQQNYGYTF
D: .; J: TRBJ2-7; V: TRBV11-2; size: .; DNA: TGTGCCAGCAGCTCTAGCGTCGCCGAGCAGTACTTC; CDR3: CASSSSVAEQYF
D: .; J: TRBJ1-2; V: TRBV28; size: large; DNA: TGTGCCAGCAGTGCCTACCTCAGCGGCTATGGCTACACCTTC; CDR3: CASSAYLSGYGYTF
D: TRBD2; J: TRBJ2-3; V: TRBV6-6; size: .; DNA: TGTGCCAGCAGCGGACTAGCGTCTACGCCGGATACGCAGTATTTT; CDR3: CASSGLASTPDTQYF
D: TRBD1; J: TRBJ2-5; V: TRBV11-1; size: .; DNA: TGTGCCAGCAGCTGGACAGGGTTCCAAGAGACCCAGTACTTC; CDR3: CASSWTGFQETQYF
D: TRBD2; J: TRBJ2-7; V: TRBV9; size: .; DNA: TGTGCCAGCACACCCGGCCGGGAGGGTACCCACGAGCAGTACTTC; CDR3: CASTPGREGTHEQYF
D: TRBD1; J: TRBJ1-5; V: TRBV30; size: few; DNA: TGTGCCTGGAGTATTGGACAGGGGATCGGTCAGCCCCAGCATTTT; CDR3: CAWSIGQGIGQPQHF
D: TRBD1; J: TRBJ1-5; V: TRBV15; size: few; DNA: TGTGCCACCAGCAGAGATGGGACAGGGGTCAATCAGCCCCAGCATTTT; CDR3: CATSRDGTGVNQPQHF
D: TRBD1; J: TRBJ1-1; V: TRBV6-5; size: .; DNA: TGTGCCAGCAGTTACTCGGACAGGGGGAACACTGAAGCTTTCTTT; CDR3: CASSYSDRGNTEAFF